This TCR beta chain was recovered during a study of Ad26.COV2.S vaccination and SARS-CoV-2 variants. The study's findings and limits: Assessments of TCR breadth and depth may have underestimated the total T cell responses.

The treatment was: over 15 received Ad26.COV2.S at low or high dose, single or two shots; about 5 received placebo; per-sample allocation not given. Day 63 after the first injection of vaccine or placebo was the sampling time. Note on this clone: Its antigen is undetermined.

V gave up 0 bases and J gave up 5 bases; unmatched junction bases: 5. Germline CDR1 reads SGDLS; CDR2 reads YYNGEE. The CDR3 length is 16 residues. Assay: immunoSEQ multiplex PCR; the TCRdb copy retains only in-frame clones and omits some. The repertoire holds hundreds of thousands of clones, with 90% as singletons. The source was peripheral blood, collected in a trial of Ad26.COV2.S vaccine versus placebo. The sequence derives from a person between 18 and 59 years old who received the Ad26.COV2.S COVID-19 vaccine or a placebo. The chain combines TRBV9 with TRBJ2-1; 10 nucleotides line up with TRBD1. CDR3 sequence reads: CASSVATGGYDNEQFF. Written as DNA, the CDR3 is TGTGCCAGCAGCGTAGCGACAGGGGGCTACGACAATGAGCAGTTCTTC. Full variable domain (rest looked up from reference TRBV9 and TRBJ2-1): DSGVTQTPKHLITATGQRVTLRCSPRSGDLSVYWYQQSLDQGLQFLIQYYNGEERAKGNILERFSAQQFPDLHSELNLSSLELGDSALYFCASSVATGGYDNEQFFGPGTRLTVL.